The source of this T cell receptor beta chain is a study of shared clonotypes between healthy human individuals. V shed 4 bases and J shed 6 bases, with 4 bases lying between them. Germline V gives CDR1 MNHNS, CDR2 SASEGT. CDR3 length: 10 amino acids. As processed by the authors: Owing to the provision of junction-only sequences devoid of quality scores by immunoSEQ, filtering differed. Data came from immunoSEQ multiplex PCR; TCRdb stores just in-frame clones and leaves some out. Clone size and V and J calls were adopted from that table, with D and trimming inferred from the DNA. Here the sample spans 1.5 million to 2.5 million clones, about 95% being singletons. As defined, naive CD8 cells were CD45RO-negative and positively selected for CCR7, with terminally differentiated effector memory CD45RA+ cells excluded.

The sequenced sample was naive CD8+ T cells sorted from blood. The source of this sequence is a man aged 18 to 30 in good health. The genes are TRBV6-1 and TRBJ2-7; D ambiguous. CDR3 amino acids: CASSGPEQYF. In DNA, the CDR3 is TGTGCCAGCAGTGGACCCGAGCAGTACTTC.